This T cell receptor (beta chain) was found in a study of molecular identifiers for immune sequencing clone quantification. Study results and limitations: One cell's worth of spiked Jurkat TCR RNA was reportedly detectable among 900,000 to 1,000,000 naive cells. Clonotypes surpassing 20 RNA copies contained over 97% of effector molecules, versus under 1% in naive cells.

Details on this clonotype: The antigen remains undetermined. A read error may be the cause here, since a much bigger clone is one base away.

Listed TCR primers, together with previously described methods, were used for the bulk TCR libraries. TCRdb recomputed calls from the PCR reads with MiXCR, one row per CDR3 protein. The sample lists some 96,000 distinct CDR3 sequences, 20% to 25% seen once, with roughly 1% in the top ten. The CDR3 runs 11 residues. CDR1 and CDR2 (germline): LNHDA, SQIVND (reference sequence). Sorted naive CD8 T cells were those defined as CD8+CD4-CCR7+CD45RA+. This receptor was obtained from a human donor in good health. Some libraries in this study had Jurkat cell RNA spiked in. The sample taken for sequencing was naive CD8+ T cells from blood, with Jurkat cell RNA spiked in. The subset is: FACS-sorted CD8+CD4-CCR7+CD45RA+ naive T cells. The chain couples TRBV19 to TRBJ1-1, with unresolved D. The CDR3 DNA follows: TGTCCCAGTAGTAACGGTGGTGAAGCTTTCTTT. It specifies CPSSNGGEAFF. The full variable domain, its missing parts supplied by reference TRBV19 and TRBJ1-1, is DGGITQSPKYLFRKEGQNVTLSCEQNLNHDAMYWYRQDPGQGLRLIYYSQIVNDFQKGDIAEGYSVSREKKESFPLTVTSAQKNPTAFYLCPSSNGGEAFFGQGTRLTVV.